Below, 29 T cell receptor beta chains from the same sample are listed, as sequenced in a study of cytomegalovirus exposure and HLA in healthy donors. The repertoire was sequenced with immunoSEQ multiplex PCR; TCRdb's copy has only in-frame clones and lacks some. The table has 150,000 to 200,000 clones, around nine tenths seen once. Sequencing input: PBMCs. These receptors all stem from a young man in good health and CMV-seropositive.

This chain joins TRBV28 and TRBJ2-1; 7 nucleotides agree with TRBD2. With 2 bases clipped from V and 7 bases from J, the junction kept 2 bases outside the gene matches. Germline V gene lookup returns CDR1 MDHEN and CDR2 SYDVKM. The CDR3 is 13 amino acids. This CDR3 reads CASSLVAGNEQFF. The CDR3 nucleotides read TGTGCCAGCAGTTTAGTAGCGGGTAATGAGCAGTTCTTC.

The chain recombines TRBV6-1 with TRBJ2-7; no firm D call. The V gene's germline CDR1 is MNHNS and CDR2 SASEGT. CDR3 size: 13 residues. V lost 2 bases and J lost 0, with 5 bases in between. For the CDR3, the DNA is TGTGCCAGCAGTGAACAGTACTCCTACGAGCAGTACTTC. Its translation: CASSEQYSYEQYF.

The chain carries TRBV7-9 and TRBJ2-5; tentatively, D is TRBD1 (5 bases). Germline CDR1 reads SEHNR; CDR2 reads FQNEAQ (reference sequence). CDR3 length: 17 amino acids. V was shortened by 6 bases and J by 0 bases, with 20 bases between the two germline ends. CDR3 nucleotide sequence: TGTGCCAGCAGTTCAGGGTCCACCAGCTGGTACCAAGAGACCCAGTACTTC. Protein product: CASSSGSTSWYQETQYF.

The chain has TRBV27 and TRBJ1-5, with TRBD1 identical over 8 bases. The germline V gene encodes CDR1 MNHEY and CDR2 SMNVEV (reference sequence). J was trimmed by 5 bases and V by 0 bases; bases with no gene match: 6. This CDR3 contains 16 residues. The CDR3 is CASSLSWDRIDQPQHF. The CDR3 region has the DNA TGTGCCAGCAGTTTATCTTGGGACAGGATCGATCAGCCCCAGCATTTT.

CDR3 loop: CASSVPGKDYTF. The CDR3 DNA is TGTGCCAGCAGTGTACCGGGGAAGGACTACACCTTC. This sequence joins TRBV27 and TRBJ1-2; no definite D call. The germline V gene encodes CDR1 MNHEY and CDR2 SMNVEV (reference sequence). V shed 5 bases and J shed 10 bases, with 14 bases lying between them. CDR3 length: 12 amino acids.

CDR3 sequence: CASSVDWREQFF. For the CDR3, the DNA is TGTGCCAGCAGCGTAGACTGGAGAGAGCAGTTCTTC. The chain carries TRBV9 and TRBJ2-1, with unresolved D. CDR3 length: 12 residues. Trimming removed 0 bases at V and 10 bases at J, with 8 bases between. CDR1 and CDR2 (germline): SGDLS, YYNGEE.

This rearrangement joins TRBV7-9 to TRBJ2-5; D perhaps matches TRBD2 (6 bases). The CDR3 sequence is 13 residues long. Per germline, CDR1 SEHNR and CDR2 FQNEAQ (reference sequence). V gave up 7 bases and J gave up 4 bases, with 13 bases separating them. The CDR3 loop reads CASNALGGETQYF. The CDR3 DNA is TGTGCCAGCAACGCCCTGGGGGGAGAGACCCAGTACTTC.

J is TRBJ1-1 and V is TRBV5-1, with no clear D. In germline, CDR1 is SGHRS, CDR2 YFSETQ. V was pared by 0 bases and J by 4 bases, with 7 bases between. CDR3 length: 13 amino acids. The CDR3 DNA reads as TGCGCCAGCAGCTTGGGGGCGACCACTGAAGCTTTCTTT. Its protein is CASSLGATTEAFF. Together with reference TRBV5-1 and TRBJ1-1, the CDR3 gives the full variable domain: KAGVTQTPRYLIKTRGQQVTLSCSPISGHRSVSWYQQTPGQGLQFLFEYFSETQRNKGNFPGRFSGRQFSNSRSEMNVSTLELGDSALYLCASSLGATTEAFFGQGTRLTVV.

This CDR3 reads CASSLGRGYNSPLHF. The DNA for the CDR3 is TGCGCCAGCAGCTTGGGAAGGGGCTATAATTCACCCCTCCACTTT. J is TRBJ1-6 and V is TRBV5-1, with D possibly being TRBD1 (5 bases). Germline-derived CDR1 and CDR2 are SGHRS and YFSETQ. V lost 0 bases to trimming and J lost 3 bases, with 7 bases between them. This CDR3 has 15 amino acids.

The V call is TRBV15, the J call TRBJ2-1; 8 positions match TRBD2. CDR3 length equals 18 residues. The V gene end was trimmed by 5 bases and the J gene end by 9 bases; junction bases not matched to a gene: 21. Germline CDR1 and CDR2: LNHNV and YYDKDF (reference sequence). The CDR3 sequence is CATSGGIGREAHRVEQFF. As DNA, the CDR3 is TGTGCCACCAGCGGAGGTATAGGGCGGGAGGCCCACCGAGTTGAGCAGTTCTTC.

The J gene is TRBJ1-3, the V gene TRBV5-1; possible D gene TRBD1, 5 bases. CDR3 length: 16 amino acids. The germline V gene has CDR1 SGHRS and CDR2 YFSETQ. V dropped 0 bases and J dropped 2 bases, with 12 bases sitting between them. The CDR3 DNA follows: TGCGCCAGCAGCTTGGCCGGGGGGAACCCTGGAAACACCATATATTTT. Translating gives CASSLAGGNPGNTIYF.

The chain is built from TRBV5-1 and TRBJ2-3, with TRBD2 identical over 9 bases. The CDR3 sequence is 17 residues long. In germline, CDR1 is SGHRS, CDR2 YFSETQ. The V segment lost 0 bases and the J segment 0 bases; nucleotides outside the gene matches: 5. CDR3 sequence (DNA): TGCGCCAGCAGCTTGGAGGCTAGCGGGACTAGCACAGATACGCAGTATTTT. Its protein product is CASSLEASGTSTDTQYF.

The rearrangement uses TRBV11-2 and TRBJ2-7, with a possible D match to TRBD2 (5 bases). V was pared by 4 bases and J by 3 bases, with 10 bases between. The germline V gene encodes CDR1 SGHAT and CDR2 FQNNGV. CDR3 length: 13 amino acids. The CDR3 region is CASSSSGSYEQYF. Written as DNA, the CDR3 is TGTGCCAGCAGCTCGAGTGGGAGCTACGAGCAGTACTTC.

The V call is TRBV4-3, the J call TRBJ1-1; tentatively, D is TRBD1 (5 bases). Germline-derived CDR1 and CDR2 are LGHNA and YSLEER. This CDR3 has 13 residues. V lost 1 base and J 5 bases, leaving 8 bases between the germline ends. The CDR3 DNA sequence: TGCGCCAGCAGCCAAGTTGGGGGGACTGAAGCTTTCTTT. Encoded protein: CASSQVGGTEAFF.

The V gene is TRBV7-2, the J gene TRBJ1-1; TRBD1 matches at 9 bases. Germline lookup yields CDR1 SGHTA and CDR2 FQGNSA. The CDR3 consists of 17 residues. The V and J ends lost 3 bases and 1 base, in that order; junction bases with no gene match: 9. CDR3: CASSFGTGSAGNTEAFF. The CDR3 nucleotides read TGTGCCAGCAGCTTTGGGACAGGGTCGGCTGGGAACACTGAAGCTTTCTTT.

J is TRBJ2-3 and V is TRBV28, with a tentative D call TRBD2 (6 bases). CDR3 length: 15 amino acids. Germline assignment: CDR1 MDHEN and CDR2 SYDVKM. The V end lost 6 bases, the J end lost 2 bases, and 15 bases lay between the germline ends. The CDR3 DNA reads TGTGCCAGCAGCACCCTGGACTACCTCACAGATACGCAGTATTTT. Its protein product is CASSTLDYLTDTQYF.

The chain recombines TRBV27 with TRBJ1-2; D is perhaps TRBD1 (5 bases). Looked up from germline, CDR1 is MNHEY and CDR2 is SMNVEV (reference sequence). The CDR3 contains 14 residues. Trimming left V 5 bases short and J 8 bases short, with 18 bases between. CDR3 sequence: CASSPPGGEWGYTF. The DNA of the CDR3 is TGTGCCAGCAGTCCCCCTGGGGGGGAGTGGGGCTACACCTTC.

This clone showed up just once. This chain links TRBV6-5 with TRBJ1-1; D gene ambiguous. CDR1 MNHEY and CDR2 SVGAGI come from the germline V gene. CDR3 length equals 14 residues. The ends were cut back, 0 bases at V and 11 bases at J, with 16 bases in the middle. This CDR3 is CASSYSDGLRGAFF. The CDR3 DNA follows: TGTGCCAGCAGTTACTCCGATGGACTCAGAGGGGCTTTCTTT.

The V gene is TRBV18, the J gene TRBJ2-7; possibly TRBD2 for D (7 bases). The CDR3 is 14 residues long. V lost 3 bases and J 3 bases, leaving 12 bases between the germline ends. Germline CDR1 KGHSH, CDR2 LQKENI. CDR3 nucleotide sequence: TGTGCCAGCTCACCGCCGGGGGGCCGCTACGAGCAGTACTTC. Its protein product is CASSPPGGRYEQYF.

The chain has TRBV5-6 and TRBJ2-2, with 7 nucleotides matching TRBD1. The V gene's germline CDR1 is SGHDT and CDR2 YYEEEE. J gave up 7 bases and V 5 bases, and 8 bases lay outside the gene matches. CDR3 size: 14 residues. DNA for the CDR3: TGTGCCAGCAGGCTTGGACAGGCTGGCGGGGAGCTGTTTTTT. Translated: CASRLGQAGGELFF.

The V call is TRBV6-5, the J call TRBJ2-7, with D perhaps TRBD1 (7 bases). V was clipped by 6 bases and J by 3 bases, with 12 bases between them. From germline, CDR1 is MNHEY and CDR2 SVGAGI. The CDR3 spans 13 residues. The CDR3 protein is CASRQGRNYEQYF. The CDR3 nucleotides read TGTGCCAGCAGACAGGGGAGGAACTACGAGCAGTACTTC.

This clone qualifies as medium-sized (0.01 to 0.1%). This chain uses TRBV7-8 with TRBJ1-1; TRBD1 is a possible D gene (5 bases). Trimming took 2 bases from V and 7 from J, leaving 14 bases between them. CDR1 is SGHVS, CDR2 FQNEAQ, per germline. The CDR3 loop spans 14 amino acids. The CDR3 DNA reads TGTGCCAGCAGCTTATTGGGGGGAGACCTTGAAGCTTTCTTT. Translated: CASSLLGGDLEAFF.

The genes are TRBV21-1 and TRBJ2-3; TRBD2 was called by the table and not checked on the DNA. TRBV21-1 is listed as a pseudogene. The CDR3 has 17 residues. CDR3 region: CASSKVLPGRLADTQYF. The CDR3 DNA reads TGTGCCAGCAGCAAAGTCCTACCAGGGAGGTTGGCAGATACGCAGTATTTT.

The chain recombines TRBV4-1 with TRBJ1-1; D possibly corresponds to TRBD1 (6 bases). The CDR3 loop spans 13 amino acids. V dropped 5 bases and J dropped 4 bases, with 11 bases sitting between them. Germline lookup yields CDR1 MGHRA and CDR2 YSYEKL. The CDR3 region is CASSSTGSTEAFF. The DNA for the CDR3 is TGCGCCAGCAGCTCTACAGGGAGCACTGAAGCTTTCTTT.

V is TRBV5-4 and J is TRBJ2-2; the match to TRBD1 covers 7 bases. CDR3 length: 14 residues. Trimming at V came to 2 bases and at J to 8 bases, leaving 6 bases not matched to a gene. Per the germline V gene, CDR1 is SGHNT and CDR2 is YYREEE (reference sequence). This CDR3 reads CASSFKDRVGELFF. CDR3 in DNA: TGTGCCAGCAGCTTCAAAGACAGGGTAGGGGAGCTGTTTTTT.

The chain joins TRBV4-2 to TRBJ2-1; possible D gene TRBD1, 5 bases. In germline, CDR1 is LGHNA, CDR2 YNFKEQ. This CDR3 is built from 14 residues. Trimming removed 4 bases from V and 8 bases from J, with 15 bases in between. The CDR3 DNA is TGTGCCAGCAGCCCCAGGGCCCTAGGGGATGAGCAGTTCTTC. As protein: CASSPRALGDEQFF.

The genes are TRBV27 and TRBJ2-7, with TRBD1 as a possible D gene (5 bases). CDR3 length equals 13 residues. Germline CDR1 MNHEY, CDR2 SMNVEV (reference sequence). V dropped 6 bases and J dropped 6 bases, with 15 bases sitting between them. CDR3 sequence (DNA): TGTGCCAGCAGCCCCGACAGTGCGTCCGAGCAGTACTTC. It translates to CASSPDSASEQYF.

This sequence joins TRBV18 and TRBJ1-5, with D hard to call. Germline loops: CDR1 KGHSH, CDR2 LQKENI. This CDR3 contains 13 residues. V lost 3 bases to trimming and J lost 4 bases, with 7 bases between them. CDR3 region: CASSPSGNQPQHF. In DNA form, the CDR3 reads TGTGCCAGCTCACCGAGCGGGAATCAGCCCCAGCATTTT.

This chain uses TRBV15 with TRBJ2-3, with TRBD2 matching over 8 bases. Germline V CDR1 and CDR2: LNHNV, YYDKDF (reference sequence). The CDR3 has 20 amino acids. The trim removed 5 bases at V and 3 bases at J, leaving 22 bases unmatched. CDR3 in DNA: TGTGCCACCAGCCCCAGGAACCCCGTGTCGGGGGGGGGAGTAACAGATACGCAGTATTTT. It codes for CATSPRNPVSGGGVTDTQYF. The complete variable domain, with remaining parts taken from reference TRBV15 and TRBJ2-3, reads DAMVIQNPRYQVTQFGKPVTLSCSQTLNHNVMYWYQQKSSQAPKLLFHYYDKDFNNEADTPDNFQSRRPNTSFCFLDIRSPGLGDTAMYLCATSPRNPVSGGGVTDTQYFGPGTRLTVL.